These 32 T cell receptor beta chains share one sample of origin, sequenced in a study of tumor-infiltrating lymphocytes in primary liver carcinoma. Priming with a constant-region primer yielded TCR beta cDNA from about 510 ng total RNA. Three nested multiplex PCR rounds, a slightly modified ARM-PCR method, built the TCR beta libraries. Primers for the first two PCR rounds were TRBV1-TRBV30 forward primers and a C-beta reverse primer (approximately 10 cycles per round). TCRdb reprocessed the multiplex PCR reads via MiXCR and lists one record per CDR3 protein. The table lists about 66,000 distinct CDR3 sequences, about 71% of them singletons, with about 40% in the top ten. Unsorted bulk tissue (roughly 19-31 mg) underwent RNA and DNA co-extraction. Sequencing input: liver tumor tissue from sampling region 4. Noted subset: tumor region T4, right-lateral pole. The receptors derive from a man in his forties with primary liver carcinoma and hepatitis B virus infection.

On this clonotype: Sequence at one end of the junction differs from germline and may be a read error. The V call is TRBV29-1, the J call TRBJ1-2, with D possibly being TRBD1 (5 bases). The germline V gene encodes CDR1 SQVTM and CDR2 ANQGSEA. This CDR3 region has 14 residues. CDR3 DNA: TGCAGCGTGTGGGACCCGGGCCTGGACTATGGCTACACTTTC. It specifies CSVWDPGLDYGYTF.

As regards this clonotype: A much more abundant neighbour one base away suggests this may be a read error. This CDR3 is CSVLPGWGMNTEALF. The DNA for the CDR3 is TGCAGCGTTCTTCCGGGGTGGGGGATGAACACTGAAGCTCTCTTT. The chain is built from TRBV29-1 and TRBJ1-1; weak D call: TRBD1 (5 bases). CDR1 is SQVTM, CDR2 ANQGSEA, per germline. There are 15 residues in the CDR3.

This clonotype was counted at least ten times. J is TRBJ2-5 and V is TRBV7-9; 10 positions agree with TRBD2. This CDR3 is built from 15 residues. Trimming removed 2 bases from V and 5 bases from J; junction bases left unmatched: 5. Per germline, CDR1 SEHNR and CDR2 FQNEAQ (reference sequence). The CDR3 loop reads CASSLLLAGLETQYF. The CDR3 DNA reads as TGTGCCAGCAGCTTACTACTAGCGGGACTGGAGACCCAGTACTTC.

Details on this clonotype: No conserved phenylalanine or tryptophan ends this CDR3, so it is likely a read error. CDR3: CASSYSSDTGELFS. CDR3 DNA: TGTGCCAGCAGTTACTCTAGCGACACCGGGGAGCTGTTTTCT. The rearrangement uses TRBV6-2 or TRBV6-3 and TRBJ2-2; D perhaps matches TRBD2 (5 bases). Germline CDR1 MNHEY, CDR2 SVGEGT. Trimming shortened V by 0 bases and J by 3 bases, and 5 bases separated the two germline ends. This CDR3 comprises 14 residues.

A note on this clonotype: At one end, the junction sequence differs from germline, possibly due to a read error. The chain links TRBV4-2 to TRBJ2-1; TRBD1 matches 10 bases. The CDR3 runs to 16 residues. Germline loops: CDR1 LGHNA, CDR2 YNFKEQ. CDR3: CASRHAGGQGNNEQFF. The DNA for the CDR3 is TGTGCCAGCAGGCACGCCGGGGGACAGGGGAACAATGAGCAGTTTTTC.

Turning to this clonotype: At one boundary the junction diverges from the germline segment, which might be a read error. V usage is TRBV4-3 and J usage is TRBJ1-5, with D possibly being TRBD1 (6 bases). Germline values: CDR1 LGHNA, CDR2 YSLEER. The CDR3 covers 15 residues. CDR3 amino acids: CASSQVYEGGQSQHF. The CDR3 DNA sequence: TGCGCCAGCAGTCAAGTGTACGAAGGGGGGCAGTCCCAGCATTTT.

This clonotype appeared many times. The chain combines TRBV2 with TRBJ2-7, with TRBD1 as a possible D gene (5 bases). V lost 7 bases and J 4 bases, leaving 14 bases between the germline ends. Germline CDR1 is SNHLY and CDR2 is FYNNEI. The CDR3 is 13 residues long. The CDR3 nucleotides read TGTGCCAGCAACGCCAGGGCAGGATACGAGCAGTACTTC. It specifies CASNARAGYEQYF.

As regards this clonotype: An end of the junction does not agree with germline; a read error may underlie this. V usage is TRBV18 and J usage is TRBJ2-3; D unresolved. CDR1 and CDR2 from the germline V gene are KGHSH and LQKENI. The CDR3 totals 15 residues. The CDR3 protein is CARSPSPARTDTQYF. The DNA of the CDR3 is TGTGCCCGCTCACCAAGCCCCGCGCGCACAGATACGCAGTATTTT. The entire variable domain, with the rest obtained from reference TRBV18 and TRBJ2-3, is as follows: NAGVMQNPRHLVRRRGQEARLRCSPMKGHSHVYWYRQLPEEGLKFMVYLQKENIIDESGMPKERFSAEFPKEGPSILRIQQVVRGDSAAYFCARSPSPARTDTQYFGPGTRLTVL.

This chain joins TRBV13 and TRBJ2-3; D is perhaps TRBD1 (6 bases). V was trimmed by 7 bases and J by 1 base, leaving 15 bases between them. CDR1 and CDR2 from the germline V gene are PRHDT and FYEKMQ (reference sequence). CDR3 size: 15 residues. CDR3 in DNA: TGTGCCAGCAACCCTGGGACATGGGGCACAGATACGCAGTATTTT. It is translated as CASNPGTWGTDTQYF.

V is TRBV29-1 and J is TRBJ1-1; D not certain. CDR1 and CDR2 from the germline V gene are SQVTM and ANQGSEA. The CDR3 loop spans 11 amino acids. V gave up 3 bases and J gave up 5 bases, with 7 bases separating them. CDR3 loop: CSVDPETEAFF. CDR3 coding DNA: TGCAGCGTTGATCCGGAGACTGAAGCTTTCTTT.

Comment on this clonotype: The junction and the germline gene differ at one end; a read error may be behind it. The J gene is TRBJ2-1, the V gene TRBV10-3; D uncertain. This CDR3 is built from 13 residues. The germline V gene has CDR1 ENHRY and CDR2 SYGVKD. Here the CDR3 reads CGIFSVLNGEQFF. The CDR3 coding sequence is TGTGGCATCTTCTCAGTACTGAATGGTGAGCAGTTCTTC.

This clonotype has more than one count but fewer than ten. This chain joins TRBV29-1 and TRBJ2-5; D might be TRBD1 or TRBD2, each matching 6 bases. V was trimmed by 5 bases and J by 4 bases, leaving 20 bases between them. The CDR3 is 15 residues long. The germline CDR1 and CDR2 sequences are SQVTM and ANQGSEA. The CDR3 DNA follows: TGCAGCGTTCTGACTAGGGGGAGTTGGGCAGAGACCCAGTACTTC. Protein sequence: CSVLTRGSWAETQYF.

This clonotype was picked up many times. CDR3 sequence: CASSFPPDNEQFF. The CDR3 DNA is TGTGCCAGCAGCTTTCCCCCCGACAATGAGCAGTTCTTC. This sequence joins TRBV7-9 and TRBJ2-1, with D unclear. The CDR3 runs 13 residues. The germline CDR1 and CDR2 sequences are SEHNR and FQNEAQ (reference sequence). V was cut by 3 bases and J by 5 bases, with 8 bases left in between.

Details on this clonotype: The junction differs from germline at one of its ends, possibly a read error. V is TRBV4-2 and J is TRBJ2-1; 9 positions agree with TRBD2. CDR3 size: 15 residues. The germline gives CDR1 LGHNA, CDR2 YNFKEQ. CDR3 sequence reads: CTSRLRTSDYNELFF. In nucleotides, the CDR3 is TGTACCAGCAGATTACGGACTAGCGACTACAATGAGCTGTTCTTC.

The V call is TRBV6-2 or TRBV6-3, the J call TRBJ1-5; tentatively, D is TRBD1 (5 bases). Germline loops: CDR1 MNHEY, CDR2 SVGEGT. This CDR3 spans 15 amino acids. Between the trimmed V and J ends, which lost 0 bases and 12 bases, there was a span of 18 bases. CDR3 DNA sequence: TGTGCCAGCAGTTACTCCGTACAGGCCCATTGGCTCCAGCATTTT. It is translated as CASSYSVQAHWLQHF.

By share, this clonotype ranks as medium-sized. This chain uses TRBV14 with TRBJ2-7, with 7 positions matching TRBD1. CDR1 SGHDN and CDR2 FVKESK come from the germline V gene. The CDR3 is made up of 13 amino acids. V shed 5 bases and J 1 base; nucleotides not matched to a gene: 2. CDR3 DNA sequence: TGTGCCAGCAGCACACAGGGGTCCTACGAGCAGTACTTC. Residues: CASSTQGSYEQYF.

About this clonotype itself: The junction and the germline gene differ at one end; a read error may be behind it. The chain has TRBV14 and TRBJ2-7, with TRBD2 matching over 7 bases. This CDR3 has 14 amino acids. Germline CDR1 SGHDN, CDR2 FVKESK. The CDR3 protein is CTSSQVTSVGEQYF. The CDR3 coding sequence is TGTACCAGCAGCCAAGTTACTAGCGTCGGCGAGCAGTACTTC.

The chain couples TRBV11-2 to TRBJ2-1; D is unresolved. V lost 11 bases, J lost 0 bases, and 20 bases lay in between. The germline V gene encodes CDR1 SGHAT and CDR2 FQNNGV. This CDR3 is built from 16 residues. In DNA form, the CDR3 reads TGTGCCTGCATCATAGATCCAGAGAGCTCCTACAATGAGCAGTTCTTC. Amino acid sequence: CACIIDPESSYNEQFF.

This clonotype was picked up a small number of times. Since a much larger clone is just one base distant, this may be a read error. Since no conserved phenylalanine or tryptophan closes the CDR3, a read error is the likely cause. V usage is TRBV7-9 and J usage is TRBJ2-7; D call uncertain. CDR3 length: 15 residues. CDR1 is SEHNR and CDR2 is FQNEAQ in the germline V gene (reference sequence). The ends were cut back, 1 base at V and 3 bases at J, with 13 bases in the middle. CDR3 loop: CASSLVGTTNYEQYL. The DNA of the CDR3 is TGTGCCAGCAGCTTAGTTGGCACAACCAACTACGAGCAGTACCTC.

Concerning this clonotype itself: Given the absence of the conserved phenylalanine or tryptophan at the CDR3 end, a read error is likely. The V call is TRBV12-3 or TRBV12-4, the J call TRBJ2-3, with 12 bases that match TRBD2. CDR3 length: 15 amino acids. CDR3 in amino acids: CASSKLAGGEDTQYI. Here the CDR3 DNA reads TGCGCCAGCAGTAAACTAGCGGGAGGAGAAGATACGCAGTATATT.

Note on this clonotype: A single base separates this from a much larger clone, so it may be a read error. This chain connects TRBV7-2 to TRBJ2-2; 7 bases are shared with TRBD2. The CDR3 contains 15 residues. V trimming: 5 bases; J trimming: 6 bases; junction bases outside the gene matches: 9. In germline, CDR1 is SGHTA, CDR2 FQGNSA. The CDR3 DNA is TGTACCAGCAGCCAGGCGGGAGTGCTCCCCGGGGAGCTGTTTTTT. Translated: CTSSQAGVLPGELFF. Combining the CDR3 with reference TRBV7-2 and TRBJ2-2 gives the whole variable domain GAGVSQSPSNKVTEKGKDVELRCDPISGHTALYWYRQSLGQGLEFLIYFQGNSAPDKSGLPSDRFSAERTGGSVSTLTIQRTQQEDSAVYLCTSSQAGVLPGELFFGEGSRLTVL.

This clonotype appeared a single time. The CDR3 carries no conserved terminal phenylalanine or tryptophan, so it likely arises from a read error. The genes are TRBV6-2 or TRBV6-3 and TRBJ2-7; 10 bases are a match to TRBD2. CDR3 length: 14 amino acids. Germline V gives CDR1 MNHEY, CDR2 SVGEGT. With V trimmed by 11 bases and J by 5 bases, 12 bases remained unmatched. DNA of the CDR3: TGTGCCGCAAGGGTTAGCGGGAGGTGGCACGAGCAGTACCTC. Its translation: CAARVSGRWHEQYL.

A word on this clonotype: As the CDR3 is not closed by the conserved phenylalanine or tryptophan, this likely results from a read error. This chain links TRBV4-1 with TRBJ1-2, with 8 positions matching TRBD1. This CDR3 region has 14 residues. Looked up from germline, CDR1 is MGHRA and CDR2 is YSYEKL. V was clipped by 1 base and J by 7 bases; unmatched bases: 5. The DNA for the CDR3 is TGCGCCAGCAGCCAAGGGGACAGGAGCTGTGGCTACACCCTC. This sequence encodes CASSQGDRSCGYTL.

This clonotype has just a few counts. The junction shows a germline mismatch at one end, possibly a read error. The chain links TRBV4-2 to TRBJ1-6, with a possible D match to TRBD1 (5 bases). The CDR3 is 16 residues long. Germline values: CDR1 LGHNA, CDR2 YNFKEQ. This CDR3 reads CASSQEGSGGDSPPHF. CDR3 sequence (DNA): TGTGCCAGCAGTCAAGAGGGGTCAGGAGGAGATTCACCCCCCCACTTT.

Regarding this clonotype: This may stem from a read error, because a much larger clone lies one nucleotide away. V is TRBV10-1 and J is TRBJ2-4, with 10 bases matching TRBD2. After removal of 6 bases from V and 2 bases from J, the junction contained 7 bases not matched to a gene. CDR1 is WNHNN, CDR2 SYGVQD, per germline (reference sequence). CDR3 length: 16 amino acids. CDR3 sequence reads: CASRTLAGRTKNIQYF. The CDR3, as DNA: TGCGCCAGCAGGACACTAGCGGGAAGGACCAAAAACATTCAGTACTTC.

The chain links TRBV5-1 to TRBJ2-7; D gene ambiguous. Germline loops: CDR1 SGHRS, CDR2 YFSETQ. Trimming left V 3 bases short and J 2 bases short, with 9 bases between. CDR3 length equals 13 residues. The CDR3 DNA is TGCGCCAGCAGCTCCTTTGACACCTACGAGCAGTACTTC. This encodes CASSSFDTYEQYF.

CDR3 sequence: CASSMGGGRDISLSGANVLTF. The CDR3 nucleotides read TGTGCCAGCAGCATGGGGGGAGGCAGGGACATTTCCCTCTCTGGGGCCAACGTCCTGACTTTC. This rearrangement joins TRBV11-2 to TRBJ2-6, with D possibly being TRBD1 or TRBD2 (6 bases each). V was clipped by 5 bases and J by 0 bases, with 26 bases between them. From germline, CDR1 is SGHAT and CDR2 FQNNGV. This CDR3 contains 21 residues.

The sample holds a few counts of this clonotype. The junction differs from germline at one of its ends, possibly a read error. This chain connects TRBV5-4 to TRBJ2-4, with D tentatively TRBD1 (6 bases). The CDR3 extends over 13 amino acids. From germline, CDR1 is SGHNT and CDR2 YYREEE (reference sequence). The CDR3 loop is CASSSGQRDIQCF. In nucleotides, the CDR3 is TGTGCCAGCAGCTCCGGACAGAGGGACATTCAGTGCTTC.

This clonotype was observed at least ten times. The chain uses TRBV13 and TRBJ2-1; no firm D call. Germline V gives CDR1 PRHDT, CDR2 FYEKMQ (reference sequence). The CDR3 has 15 amino acids. V lost 5 bases and J 0 bases, leaving 11 bases between the germline ends. The CDR3 DNA is TGTGCCAGCAGCGACGAGTTAAGCTCCTACAATGAGCAGTTCTTC. This codes for CASSDELSSYNEQFF.

A word on this clonotype: At one of its ends the junction is not consistent with the germline gene, which may arise from a read error. The genes are TRBV4-2 and TRBJ1-2; D is unclear. Looked up from germline, CDR1 is LGHNA and CDR2 is YNFKEQ. The CDR3 runs to 15 residues. Here the CDR3 DNA reads TGTGCTAGCAGCCAAGATATGGGCAGGTGTGGTGGCTGCACCTTC. It translates to CASSQDMGRCGGCTF.

This clonotype was observed a single time. The chain combines TRBV4-1 with TRBJ2-7; D remains unclear. The germline V and J ends were trimmed by 2 bases and 4 bases, with 18 bases remaining between them. In germline, CDR1 is MGHRA, CDR2 YSYEKL. The length of the CDR3 is 16 residues. CDR3 sequence: CASSQSLMEPLYEQYF. CDR3 DNA: TGCGCCAGCAGCCAATCACTAATGGAGCCACTTTACGAGCAGTACTTC.

Points on this clonotype: The CDR3 end shows no conserved phenylalanine or tryptophan, and so a read error is likely. V is TRBV4-3 and J is TRBJ2-7, with 9 bases aligning to TRBD1. This CDR3 region has 17 residues. Germline CDR1 reads LGHNA; CDR2 reads YSLEER. CDR3 in DNA: TGCGCCTGCAGCCAAGAAGCACCCGGGACAGGGCGGTACGAGCAGTACATC. Encoded protein: CACSQEAPGTGRYEQYI.